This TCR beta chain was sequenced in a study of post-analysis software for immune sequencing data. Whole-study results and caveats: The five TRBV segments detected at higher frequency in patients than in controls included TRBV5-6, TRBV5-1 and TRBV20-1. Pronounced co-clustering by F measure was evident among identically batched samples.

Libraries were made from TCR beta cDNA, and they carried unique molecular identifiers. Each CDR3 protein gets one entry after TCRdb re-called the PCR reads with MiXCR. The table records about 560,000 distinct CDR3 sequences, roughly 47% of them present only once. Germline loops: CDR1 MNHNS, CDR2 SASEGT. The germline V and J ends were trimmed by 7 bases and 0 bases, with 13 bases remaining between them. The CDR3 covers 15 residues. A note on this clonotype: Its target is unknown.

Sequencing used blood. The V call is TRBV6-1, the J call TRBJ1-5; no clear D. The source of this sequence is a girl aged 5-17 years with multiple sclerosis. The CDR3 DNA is TGTGCCAGCAAACCGGCCTTCTATAGCAATCAGCCCCAGCATTTT. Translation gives CASKPAFYSNQPQHF.